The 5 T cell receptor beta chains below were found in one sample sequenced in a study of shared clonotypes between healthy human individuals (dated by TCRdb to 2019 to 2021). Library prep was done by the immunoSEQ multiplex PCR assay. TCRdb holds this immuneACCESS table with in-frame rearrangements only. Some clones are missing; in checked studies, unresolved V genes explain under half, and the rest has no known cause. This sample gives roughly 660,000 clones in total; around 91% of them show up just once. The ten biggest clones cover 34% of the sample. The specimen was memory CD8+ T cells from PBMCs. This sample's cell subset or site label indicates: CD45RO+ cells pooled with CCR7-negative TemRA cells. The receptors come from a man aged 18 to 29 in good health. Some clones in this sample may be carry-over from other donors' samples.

CDR3 bases: TGTGCCATCAGTGAGAGGGGCGGGGGGCAGAAAACTGAAGCTTTCTTT. As protein: CAISERGGGQKTEAFF. The chain has TRBV10-3 and TRBJ1-1; tentative D call: TRBD1 (6 bases). Germline loops: CDR1 ENHRY, CDR2 SYGVKD. V was shortened by 2 bases and J by 5 bases, with 18 bases between the two germline ends. The CDR3 contains 16 residues.

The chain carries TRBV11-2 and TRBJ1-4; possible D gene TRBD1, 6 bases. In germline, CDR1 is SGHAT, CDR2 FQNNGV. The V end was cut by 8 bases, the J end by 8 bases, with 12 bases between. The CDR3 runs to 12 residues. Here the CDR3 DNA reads TGTGCCAGCCGAGGGGGAGGGGAAAAACTGTTTTTT. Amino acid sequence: CASRGGGEKLFF.

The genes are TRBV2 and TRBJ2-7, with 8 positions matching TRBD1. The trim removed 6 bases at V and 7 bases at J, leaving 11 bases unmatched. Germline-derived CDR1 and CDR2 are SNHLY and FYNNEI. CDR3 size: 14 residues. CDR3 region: CASRGTGTPREQYF. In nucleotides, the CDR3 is TGTGCCAGCAGGGGGACAGGAACTCCGCGGGAGCAGTACTTC.

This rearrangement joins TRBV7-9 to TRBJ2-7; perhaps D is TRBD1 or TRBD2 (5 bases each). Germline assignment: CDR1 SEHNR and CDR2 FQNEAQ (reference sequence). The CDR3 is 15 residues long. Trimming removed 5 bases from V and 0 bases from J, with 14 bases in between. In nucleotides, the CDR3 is TGTGCCAGCAGCCCTCGGGGCTTGAGCTCCTACGAGCAGTACTTC. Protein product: CASSPRGLSSYEQYF.

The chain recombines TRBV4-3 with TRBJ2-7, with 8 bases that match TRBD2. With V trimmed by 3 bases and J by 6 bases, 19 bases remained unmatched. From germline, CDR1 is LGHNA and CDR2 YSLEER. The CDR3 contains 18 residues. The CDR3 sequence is CASSHGLPEVAGTGEQYF. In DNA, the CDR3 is TGCGCCAGCAGCCACGGACTTCCCGAAGTAGCGGGAACCGGCGAGCAGTACTTC.